The clone carrying this TCR beta chain was recorded many times. Its antigen is currently unknown. This entry belongs to a study of T-cell reconstitution after alpha-beta-depleted transplantation in children. J gave up 2 bases and V 3 bases, and 4 bases lay outside the gene matches. The CDR3 covers 16 residues. Looked up from germline, CDR1 is SGHRS and CDR2 is YFSETQ. Unique molecular identifiers were incorporated during preparation of the TCRbeta library. TCRdb analysed the PCR reads with MiXCR anew, one entry per CDR3 protein. The sample has some 300,000 distinct CDR3 sequences, over 9.5% seen once. The study, taken as a whole, reports: Diversity of TCRbeta at day 60 was high in some patients, arising from surviving recipient T cells and thymic progenitors.

This clonotype was obtained from a boy in the first two years of life with acute myeloid leukemia, due to receive a stem cell transplant. The V gene is TRBV5-1, the J gene TRBJ2-1, with 11 bases that match TRBD2. This specimen was PBMCs, taken before TCRalphabeta/CD19-depleted stem cell transplant. CDR3 sequence: CASSWALAGAYNEQFF. The DNA for the CDR3 is TGCGCCAGCAGCTGGGCACTAGCGGGGGCCTACAATGAGCAGTTCTTC.